This T cell receptor (beta chain) comes out of a study of cytomegalovirus exposure and HLA in healthy donors. Use of 60 Vbeta and 13 Jbeta primers characterized the PCR. The protocol was immunoSEQ multiplex PCR, while the TCRdb copy is restricted to in-frame clones and leaves out a portion. This sample has fewer than 200,000 clones, with under 85% found just once. Only one count was recorded for this clone. Antigen: not known. Losses at the gene ends were 4 bases for V and 0 bases for J; bases not matched to a gene: 3. Per germline, CDR1 SGHRS and CDR2 YFSETQ. The CDR3 loop spans 16 amino acids. Regarding the study as a whole: Common viral pathogens seemed to be connected with several of the most significant clusters, according to a later analysis. According to an earlier analysis, most TCR beta V segments yielded productive rearrangements about 87% or about 30% of the time. Among donors in an Asian-associated ancestry cluster, a later analysis reportedly found fewer N-insertions than the roughly 670-donor mean.

The sequenced sample was PBMCs. The chain couples TRBV5-1 to TRBJ2-3; TRBD2 matches at 12 bases. This sequence originates from a human donor in good health. CDR3 bases: TGCGCCAGCAGCCGACTAGCGGGGGAAAGCACAGATACGCAGTATTTT. Amino acid sequence: CASSRLAGESTDTQYF.